The sequence of this T cell receptor (beta chain) was determined in a study of CD8+ T cells in alopecia areata (dated by TCRdb to the late 2010s). For the study in its entirety: To study T cell clonal expansion in alopecia areata, the researchers applied high-throughput TCRbeta sequencing to both the C3H/HeJ mouse model and human patients. Human TCRbeta sequencing covered scalp tissue and sorted CD4+ and CD8+ peripheral blood T cells from patchy and totalis/universalis alopecia areata patients and healthy controls. Scalp clonality was compared across normal scalp (n=4), patchy alopecia areata scalp (n=8), and alopecia totalis/universalis scalp (n=8). RNA was obtained with the PAXgene miRNA kit for fixed scalp, the miRNeasy kit for PBMCs, and the RNeasy kit for mouse skin. immunoSEQ multiplex PCR using 35 Vbeta forward primers and 13 Jbeta reverse primers was used to amplify TCRbeta CDR3 regions. Summary of the overall study and its limitations: Unlike mouse skin, which is dominated by gammadelta T cells, normal human skin has resident alphabeta T cells that are also sequenced, and this complicates analysis of the scalp TCR repertoire. Compared with normal scalp, lesional scalp, particularly in alopecia totalis/universalis, had higher clonality and more expanded CD8+ clones, which suggests antigenic drive. Compared with mice, TCR sequences shared between patients were less clear, possibly partly because of HLA diversity across the patient population.

Library preparation was by the immunoSEQ multiplex PCR assay. For TCR sequencing, RNA was extracted from every sample and reverse transcribed into cDNA to serve as template. First-strand cDNA was synthesized using SuperScript III with a 2:1 mix of oligo-dT and random hexamers. A synthetic immune receptor repertoire was used to measure amplification bias, and any remaining bias was corrected computationally. Under the source paper's analysis protocol: After raw reads were preprocessed to remove errors, the CDR3 was defined following IMGT conventions as running from the conserved cysteine to phenylalanine. Clonality was computed by normalizing Shannon entropy by log2 of the number of productive unique TCRs and subtracting the result from 1. Whether each scalp clone was CD4 or CD8 was inferred by checking scalp TCRbeta sequences against the CD4 and CD8 repertoires from sorted blood. What TCRdb holds here is the immuneACCESS table cut down to in-frame rearrangements. Part of the clones is not present; checked against another copy, under half of the missing clones reflect an unresolved V gene, and the others are unexplained. From that table come the V and J calls and clone size; the DNA was used to work out D and trimming. The sample table contains 150,000 or so clones; only one count was recorded for 50% to 65% of them. Of the sample, under 5.5% falls within the top ten clones.

As to this clone: Its antigen is still unknown. Base-call qualities are not available, and no considerably larger clone is one nucleotide away.

CDR1 and CDR2 (MNHNY, SVGAGI) derive from the germline V gene (reference sequence). Counted from cysteine to phenylalanine, this CDR3 has 16 amino acids. Only the CDR3 portion is preserved as DNA: 48 bases, with reading frame beginning at the first base. V loses 2 bases at its end and J loses 4 bases; junction bases beyond the gene matches: 4. PBMCs were separated by density centrifugation and stained for CD3, CD4 and CD8, after which CD4+ and CD8+ T cells were sorted on a FACSAria. Scalp biopsies and blood samples were provided by unaffected controls. Recombination linked TRBV6-6 to TRBJ1-5; 11 of the junction bases match TRBD1. Sequencing was done on a sample of CD4+ T cells sorted from blood. The clonotype was recovered from a human donor in good health. CDR3 reads: CASSYTDRGLNQPQHF. The nucleotide sequence is given as TGTGCCAGCAGTTACACGGACAGGGGGCTTAATCAGCCCCAGCATTTT.